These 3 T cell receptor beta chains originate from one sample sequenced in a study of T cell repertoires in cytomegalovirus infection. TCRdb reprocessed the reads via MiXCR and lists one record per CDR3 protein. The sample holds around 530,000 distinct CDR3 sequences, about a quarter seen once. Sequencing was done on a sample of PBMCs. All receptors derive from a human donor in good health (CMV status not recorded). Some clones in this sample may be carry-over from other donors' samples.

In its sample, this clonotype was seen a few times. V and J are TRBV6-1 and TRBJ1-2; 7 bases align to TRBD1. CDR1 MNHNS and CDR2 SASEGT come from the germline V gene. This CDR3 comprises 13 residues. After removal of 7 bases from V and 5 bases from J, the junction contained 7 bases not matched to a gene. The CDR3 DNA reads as TGTGCCAGCATCGGGACAGAAACATATGGCTACACCTTC. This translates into CASIGTETYGYTF.

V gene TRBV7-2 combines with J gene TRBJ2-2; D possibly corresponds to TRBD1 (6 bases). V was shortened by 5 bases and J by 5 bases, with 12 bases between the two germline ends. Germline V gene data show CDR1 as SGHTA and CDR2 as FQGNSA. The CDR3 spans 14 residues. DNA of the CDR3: TGTGCCAGCAGCCCCAGGGGTGCAACCGGGGAGCTGTTTTTT. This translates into CASSPRGATGELFF.

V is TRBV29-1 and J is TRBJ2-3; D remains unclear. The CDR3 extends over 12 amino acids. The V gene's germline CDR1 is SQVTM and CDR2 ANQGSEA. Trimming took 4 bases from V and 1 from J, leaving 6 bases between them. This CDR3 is CSVVPRTDTQYF. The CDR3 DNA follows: TGCAGCGTTGTCCCGCGCACAGATACGCAGTATTTT.